This T cell receptor beta chain was sequenced in a study of OX40 agonist ivuxolimab in advanced cancers. Data came from immunoSEQ multiplex PCR; TCRdb stores just in-frame clones and leaves some out. The profile shows tens of thousands of clones, 80% to 85% of them singletons. The ends lost 4 bases at V and 1 base at J; junction bases unmatched: 5. Germline V lookup: CDR1 KGHSY, CDR2 FQNENV. The CDR3 has 15 amino acids. The sample consisted of CD4+ or CD8+ T cells sorted from blood, taken in a trial of the OX40 agonist ivuxolimab. The sequence derives from an adult with an advanced solid tumor such as melanoma, head and neck, liver or kidney cancer. The V call is TRBV16, the J call TRBJ1-1; the match to TRBD1 covers 8 bases. The CDR3 DNA reads TGTGCCAGCAGCCCATACAGGGGGGCGAACACTGAAGCTTTCTTT. It encodes CASSPYRGANTEAFF.